This T cell receptor (beta chain) stems from a study of blood T cell repertoires in COVID-19. Across the whole study: Researchers got acute and convalescent COVID-19 samples from the United States, Italy and Spain.

The germline V gene has CDR1 MNHNS and CDR2 SASEGT. The V end lost 2 bases, the J end lost 5 bases, and 18 bases lay between the germline ends. CDR3 length equals 16 residues. Per the authors' pipeline: For nucleated cells, counts were estimated from reference gene primer amplification. Sequencing was performed with immunoSEQ multiplex PCR; in TCRdb, only in-frame clones are kept and a portion is missing. For V, J and clone size, that table is used; D and trimming come from the DNA. The sample holds fewer than 70,000 clones, roughly 90% seen once. The sample taken for sequencing was peripheral blood. The clonotype originates from an elderly woman with active COVID-19. This sequence joins TRBV6-1 and TRBJ2-5; D is undetermined. The CDR3 sequence: CASSEMANIPQETQYF. In DNA, the CDR3 is TGTGCCAGCAGTGAAATGGCCAATATACCGCAGGAGACCCAGTACTTC.